This T cell receptor beta chain was identified during a study of T cells in Graves' hyperthyroidism and ophthalmopathy. The cohort's ophthalmopathy patients, a group with duration under 3 months, had a Clinical Activity Score of at least 3 and a NOSPECS grade of at least 4. The study left out patients who had uncontrolled infection, other autoimmune disease, pregnancy or lactation. The TCR beta CDR3 regions underwent amplification using RNA transcripts as the source. First-round RT-PCR with HTBI primers amplified the TCR CDR3 region. Each CDR3 protein is one row after TCRdb ran MiXCR on the multiplex PCR reads. Of about 590,000 distinct CDR3 sequences in the sample, 12% to 15% were seen once. Trimming took 5 bases from V and 3 from J, leaving 8 bases between them. The germline gives CDR1 ENHRY, CDR2 SYGVKD. The CDR3 is 13 amino acids.

The sequence was obtained from a woman between 18 and 29 years old with Graves' ophthalmopathy. The genes are TRBV10-3 and TRBJ1-5; tentatively, D is TRBD1 (6 bases). The sequenced sample was blood. The CDR3 loop reads CAISRTANQPQHF. The CDR3, as DNA: TGTGCCATCAGTAGGACAGCCAATCAGCCCCAGCATTTT.